This is a list of T cell receptor beta chains from one sample in a study of shared clonotypes between healthy human individuals. Sequenced by immunoSEQ multiplex PCR; TCRdb stores in-frame clones only, minus some. The sample lists more than 2,000,000 clones, around nine tenths seen once, with about 0.13% in the top ten. Sequenced: naive CD4+ T cells sorted from blood. Receptors originate from a man aged 18 to 29 in good health. Each CDR3 is given with its conserved first and last residue. The D gene is left open where the match is weak. Where a row states a size, it is once, few, many or the class of an expanded clone; other rows omit it.

CDR3: CASSTQGGDTEAFF; DNA: TGTGCCAGCAGTACTCAGGGGGGAGACACTGAAGCTTTCTTT; V: TRBV6-5; size: .; D: TRBD1; J: TRBJ1-1
CDR3: CASSIGQGRNEKLFF; DNA: TGTGCCAGTAGTATAGGGCAGGGTCGGAACGAAAAACTGTTTTTT; V: TRBV19; size: few; D: .; J: TRBJ1-4
CDR3: CASRRTGVGEQYF; DNA: TGTGCCAGCAGGCGGACAGGGGTTGGCGAGCAGTACTTC; V: TRBV6-1; size: .; D: TRBD1; J: TRBJ2-7
CDR3: CASSRNGGNTGELFF; DNA: TGTGCCAGCAGCCGGAATGGGGGGAACACCGGGGAGCTGTTTTTT; V: TRBV7-8; size: .; D: .; J: TRBJ2-2
CDR3: CASSEGLSGTGGYTF; DNA: TGTGCCAGCAGTGAAGGTTTAAGTGGGACAGGGGGCTACACCTTC; V: TRBV6-1; size: .; D: TRBD1; J: TRBJ1-2
CDR3: CASSPTDYERPQHF; DNA: TGTGCTAGCAGCCCGACAGACTATGAACGGCCCCAGCATTTT; V: TRBV7-7; size: .; D: .; J: TRBJ1-5
CDR3: CASSSRGETQYF; DNA: TGTGCCAGCAGCTCCCGGGGGGAGACCCAGTACTTC; V: TRBV7-2; size: .; D: .; J: TRBJ2-5
CDR3: CASSPEGSSGPQYF; DNA: TGTGCCAGCAGCCCCGAAGGTAGCTCAGGGCCCCAGTACTTC; V: TRBV7-3; size: .; D: .; J: TRBJ2-5
CDR3: CAPGVGGSAGNTIYF; DNA: TGTGCCCCGGGGGTAGGAGGATCGGCGGGAAACACCATATATTTT; V: TRBV6-1; size: .; D: .; J: TRBJ1-3
CDR3: CASSLVGGNTDTQYF; DNA: TGCGCCAGCAGCTTAGTGGGGGGGAACACAGATACGCAGTATTTT; V: TRBV5-1; size: .; D: TRBD2; J: TRBJ2-3
CDR3: CARGVPNTGELFF; DNA: TGTGCCAGGGGGGTCCCGAACACCGGGGAGCTGTTTTTT; V: TRBV7-9; size: once; D: .; J: TRBJ2-2
CDR3: CASSYSGTSGLVYEQYF; DNA: TGCGCCAGCAGCTACTCCGGGACTAGCGGACTTGTCTACGAGCAGTACTTC; V: TRBV5-1; size: .; D: TRBD2; J: TRBJ2-7
CDR3: CASSESRSRGSYEQYF; DNA: TGTGCCAGCAGTGAATCTCGCAGCCGCGGGAGTTACGAGCAGTACTTC; V: TRBV2; size: .; D: TRBD2; J: TRBJ2-7
CDR3: CASSLTSGSGDGELFF; DNA: TGCGCCAGCAGCTTGACTAGCGGGAGTGGGGACGGGGAGCTGTTTTTT; V: TRBV5-1; size: once; D: TRBD2; J: TRBJ2-2
CDR3: CASSSGTGSLTGELFF; DNA: TGTGCCAGCAGCTCCGGGACAGGGTCACTCACCGGGGAGCTGTTTTTT; V: TRBV5-6; size: .; D: TRBD1; J: TRBJ2-2
CDR3: CASSVGGIAGELFF; DNA: TGTGCCAGCAGCGTAGGGGGGATTGCCGGGGAGCTGTTTTTT; V: TRBV9; size: .; D: .; J: TRBJ2-2
CDR3: CASSFGAPNYGYTF; DNA: TGTGCCAGCAGCTTCGGGGCACCTAACTATGGCTACACCTTC; V: TRBV5-4; size: .; D: .; J: TRBJ1-2
CDR3: CASPQWRKSTDTQYF; DNA: TGCGCCAGCCCCCAATGGCGGAAAAGCACAGATACGCAGTATTTT; V: TRBV5-1; size: .; D: .; J: TRBJ2-3
CDR3: CASSLQRGAATDTQYF; DNA: TGTGCCAGCAGCTTACAGCGGGGGGCTGCCACAGATACGCAGTATTTT; V: TRBV5-4; size: .; D: TRBD2; J: TRBJ2-3
CDR3: CASSAEWGKGTDTQYF; DNA: TGTGCCAGCAGCGCAGAGTGGGGCAAAGGCACAGATACGCAGTATTTT; V: TRBV7-9; size: .; D: .; J: TRBJ2-3
CDR3: CAISGGRGQYEQYF; DNA: TGTGCCATCAGTGGCGGCAGGGGGCAATACGAGCAGTACTTC; V: TRBV10-3; size: .; D: TRBD1; J: TRBJ2-7
CDR3: CAWSVQGTGRYEQYF; DNA: TGTGCCTGGAGTGTACAGGGGACAGGCCGCTACGAGCAGTACTTC; V: TRBV30; size: .; D: TRBD1; J: TRBJ2-7
CDR3: CAWSVVGKTGELFF; DNA: TGTGCCTGGAGTGTAGTCGGAAAAACCGGGGAGCTGTTTTTT; V: TRBV30; size: .; D: .; J: TRBJ2-2
CDR3: CAWSTEARANYGYTF; DNA: TGTGCCTGGTCCACCGAGGCCAGAGCTAACTATGGCTACACCTTC; V: TRBV30; size: .; D: .; J: TRBJ1-2
CDR3: CASGPGGDTQYF; DNA: TGCGCCAGCGGACCGGGCGGGGATACGCAGTATTTT; V: TRBV10-1; size: .; D: .; J: TRBJ2-3
CDR3: CASSRDWGTGADLAKNIQYF; DNA: TGTGCCAGCTCACGAGATTGGGGGACAGGCGCCGATTTAGCCAAAAACATTCAGTACTTC; V: TRBV18; size: once; D: TRBD1; J: TRBJ2-4
CDR3: CSARKETQYF; DNA: TGCAGTGCAAGGAAAGAGACCCAGTACTTC; V: TRBV20-1; size: .; D: .; J: TRBJ2-5
CDR3: CASRKGGGTTYEQFF; DNA: TGTGCCAGCAGAAAGGGGGGAGGAACTACCTATGAGCAGTTCTTC; V: TRBV5-4; size: .; D: .; J: TRBJ2-1
CDR3: CASSRGYGYTF; DNA: TGTGCCAGCAGTCGAGGGTATGGCTACACCTTC; V: TRBV27; size: .; D: .; J: TRBJ1-2
CDR3: CASSESQAQETQYF; DNA: TGTGCCAGCAGCGAAAGCCAGGCCCAAGAGACCCAGTACTTC; V: TRBV6-1; size: once; D: .; J: TRBJ2-5
CDR3: CASSAVAGTGTSYEQYF; DNA: TGCGCCAGCAGTGCTGTGGCCGGGACAGGGACCTCCTACGAGCAGTACTTC; V: TRBV4-1; size: .; D: TRBD1; J: TRBJ2-7
CDR3: CASSSSGSGTEAFF; DNA: TGTGCCAGCAGTTCCTCGGGGTCCGGCACTGAAGCTTTCTTT; V: TRBV6-1; size: .; D: .; J: TRBJ1-1
CDR3: CAWTRAGANVLTF; DNA: TGTGCCTGGACCCGGGCTGGGGCCAACGTCCTGACTTTC; V: TRBV30; size: .; D: .; J: TRBJ2-6
CDR3: CASSERRGYTF; DNA: TGTGCCAGCAGTGAACGAAGGGGCTACACCTTC; V: TRBV6-1; size: .; D: .; J: TRBJ1-2
CDR3: CASSLLRFGEQFF; DNA: TGTGCCAGCAGCTTACTGAGGTTTGGGGAGCAGTTCTTC; V: TRBV7-2; size: .; D: .; J: TRBJ2-1
CDR3: CASSLGGTGGYGTQYF; DNA: TGCGCCAGCAGCTTGGGTGGGACAGGGGGCTATGGTACGCAGTATTTT; V: TRBV5-1; size: .; D: TRBD1; J: TRBJ2-3
CDR3: CASQDSGDPDEKLFF; DNA: TGTGCCAGCCAAGACTCAGGGGATCCTGACGAAAAACTGTTTTTT; V: TRBV13; size: .; D: .; J: TRBJ1-4
CDR3: CASSRDSLTDTQYF; DNA: TGTGCCAGCTCTCGGGACAGCCTCACAGATACGCAGTATTTT; V: TRBV5-4; size: .; D: TRBD1; J: TRBJ2-3
CDR3: CASSPTIYNEQFF; DNA: TGTGCCAGCTCTCCGACTATATACAATGAGCAGTTCTTC; V: TRBV18; size: .; D: .; J: TRBJ2-1
CDR3: CAWSVDRGTEAFF; DNA: TGTGCCTGGAGTGTAGACAGGGGAACTGAAGCTTTCTTT; V: TRBV30; size: few; D: TRBD1; J: TRBJ1-1
CDR3: CAWSVLDRGYEQYF; DNA: TGTGCCTGGAGTGTATTGGACAGGGGCTACGAGCAGTACTTC; V: TRBV30; size: .; D: TRBD1; J: TRBJ2-7
CDR3: CASSLVPVVANTEAFF; DNA: TGTGCCAGCAGCTTAGTCCCCGTTGTCGCGAACACTGAAGCTTTCTTT; V: TRBV7-2; size: .; D: .; J: TRBJ1-1
CDR3: CAISEGGSTLDNEQFF; DNA: TGTGCCATCAGTGAGGGAGGGAGTACACTCGACAATGAGCAGTTCTTC; V: TRBV10-3; size: .; D: .; J: TRBJ2-1
CDR3: CASTFSPGVPSYEQYF; DNA: TGTGCCAGCACCTTCTCCCCGGGGGTTCCCTCCTACGAGCAGTACTTC; V: TRBV28; size: few; D: .; J: TRBJ2-7
CDR3: CASRADRGNTIYF; DNA: TGTGCCAGCAGAGCGGACAGGGGAAACACCATATATTTT; V: TRBV6-5; size: .; D: TRBD1; J: TRBJ1-3
CDR3: CASSLGDRAAKNIQYF; DNA: TGTGCCAGCAGCTTAGGTGACAGGGCAGCCAAAAACATTCAGTACTTC; V: TRBV7-6; size: .; D: TRBD1; J: TRBJ2-4
CDR3: CASSYDRAVNSPLHF; DNA: TGTGCCAGCAGTTACGATAGGGCGGTTAATTCACCCCTCCACTTT; V: TRBV6-6; size: .; D: .; J: TRBJ1-6
CDR3: CASSLGQQETQYF; DNA: TGCGCCAGCAGCTTGGGGCAACAAGAGACCCAGTACTTC; V: TRBV5-1; size: few; D: .; J: TRBJ2-5
CDR3: CAWSVMDRGTPGGTQYF; DNA: TGTGCCTGGAGCGTGATGGACAGGGGAACCCCAGGAGGCACGCAGTATTTT; V: TRBV30; size: .; D: TRBD1; J: TRBJ2-3
CDR3: CASSFSPGTSLAEQFF; DNA: TGCGCCAGCAGCTTTTCCCCCGGGACTAGTTTGGCTGAGCAGTTCTTC; V: TRBV5-1; size: .; D: TRBD2; J: TRBJ2-1
CDR3: CASISGQGANEQFF; DNA: TGTGCCAGTATCTCCGGACAGGGGGCGAATGAGCAGTTCTTC; V: TRBV19; size: .; D: TRBD1; J: TRBJ2-1
CDR3: CASSLEGTQEKLFF; DNA: TGCGCCAGCAGCTTGGAAGGGACACAGGAAAAACTGTTTTTT; V: TRBV5-1; size: .; D: .; J: TRBJ1-4
CDR3: CASRGTGSNTGELFF; DNA: TGTGCCAGCAGGGGGACAGGGTCGAACACCGGGGAGCTGTTTTTT; V: TRBV2; size: .; D: TRBD1; J: TRBJ2-2
CDR3: CASSWRVKANTQYF; DNA: TGTGCCAGCAGCTGGAGGGTCAAGGCAAATACGCAGTATTTT; V: TRBV5-8; size: .; D: .; J: TRBJ2-3
CDR3: CASSLRLAGGKETQYF; DNA: TGCGCCAGCAGCTTGCGACTAGCGGGAGGTAAAGAGACCCAGTACTTC; V: TRBV5-1; size: once; D: TRBD2; J: TRBJ2-5
CDR3: CASSPGQLTDTQYF; DNA: TGTGCCAGCAGCCCAGGACAGCTCACAGATACGCAGTATTTT; V: TRBV9; size: .; D: .; J: TRBJ2-3
CDR3: CASSIASSSYEQYF; DNA: TGTGCCAGCAGCATTGCCAGCAGTTCCTACGAGCAGTACTTC; V: TRBV5-5; size: .; D: .; J: TRBJ2-7
CDR3: CASSLHGLAGRETQYF; DNA: TGTGCCAGCAGCTTACACGGGCTAGCGGGAAGGGAGACCCAGTACTTC; V: TRBV7-2; size: .; D: TRBD2; J: TRBJ2-5
CDR3: CASSRGTGGEQYF; DNA: TGTGCCAGCAGCCGTGGGACAGGGGGCGAGCAGTACTTC; V: TRBV6-5; size: .; D: TRBD1; J: TRBJ2-7